What follows describes a single TCR beta chain. Its antigen remains unknown. Trimming cost V 6 bases and J 5 bases, with 17 bases left between them. Germline CDR1 is SGHRS and CDR2 is YFSETQ. This CDR3 is built from 14 residues. The data stem from a study of Tregs in tolerant kidney transplant recipients. Study-wide results and caveats: Tregs expanded with activated donor B cells seemed most donor-specific. Validation in larger populations is needed because few patients were studied. This study did not directly address biological reproducibility.

Generated by immunoSEQ multiplex PCR, the TCRdb table keeps only in-frame clones and is missing some. This repertoire shows some 70,000 clones, 84% found once; its top ten account for about 4%. CD4+CD25+CD127- Tregs, CD4+CD25- non-Tregs, CD4 and CD8 cells were sorted. The clonotype originates from a human donor in good health. Material: CD4+ T cells from blood. This sequence joins TRBV5-1 and TRBJ1-2; tentative D call: TRBD1 (5 bases). The CDR3 region is CASTRTPQEYGYTF. CDR3 coding DNA: TGCGCCAGCACCCGAACACCACAGGAATATGGCTACACCTTC.